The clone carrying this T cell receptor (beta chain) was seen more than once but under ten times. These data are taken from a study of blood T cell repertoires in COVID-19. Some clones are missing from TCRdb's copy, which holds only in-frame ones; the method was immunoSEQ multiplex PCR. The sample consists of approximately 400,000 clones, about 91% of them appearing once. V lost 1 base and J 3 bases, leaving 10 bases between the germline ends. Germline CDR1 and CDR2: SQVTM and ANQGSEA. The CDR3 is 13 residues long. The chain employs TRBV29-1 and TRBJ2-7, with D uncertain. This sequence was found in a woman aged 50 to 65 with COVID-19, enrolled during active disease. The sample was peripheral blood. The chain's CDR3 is CSVEGGADYEQYF. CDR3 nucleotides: TGCAGCGTTGAAGGTGGCGCGGACTACGAGCAGTACTTC.